The entry that follows covers one TCR beta chain sequence. What it binds is unknown. The entry originates in a study of post-analysis software for immune sequencing data. Study-wide points: Patients had higher frequencies than controls of about five TRBV segments, including TRBV5-6, TRBV5-1 and TRBV20-1.

Germline loops: CDR1 SGHDN, CDR2 FVKESK. V dropped 5 bases and J dropped 0 bases, with 23 bases sitting between them. The CDR3 totals 19 residues. TCR beta cDNA libraries had unique molecular identifiers. TCRdb recomputed calls from the PCR reads with MiXCR, one row per CDR3 protein. Here the sample spans roughly 700,000 distinct CDR3 sequences, just under 30% being singletons. The rearrangement links TRBV14 to TRBJ2-1; D remains ambiguous. This receptor was taken from a girl aged 5-17 years with multiple sclerosis. The sequenced material came from blood. CDR3 residues: CASSYGPLDSPSSYNEQFF. In nucleotides, the CDR3 is TGTGCCAGCAGCTATGGGCCCCTTGACTCGCCGAGCTCCTACAATGAGCAGTTCTTC. Using reference TRBV14 and TRBJ2-1 for the parts outside the CDR3, the full variable domain is EAGVTQFPSHSVIEKGQTVTLRCDPISGHDNLYWYRRVMGKEIKFLLHFVKESKQDESGMPNNRFLAERTGGTYSTLKVQPAELEDSGVYFCASSYGPLDSPSSYNEQFFGPGTRLTVL.